The 30 T cell receptor beta chains listed next were all sequenced from one sample in a study of blood T cell repertoires in COVID-19. Sequencing was performed with immunoSEQ multiplex PCR; in TCRdb, only in-frame clones are kept and a portion is missing. The data contain around 150,000 clones, 80% to 90% of them singletons. Sequencing was performed on peripheral blood. The receptors were gathered from a woman of 80 years or more with acute or convalescent COVID-19.

This clone was seen a handful of times. This chain connects TRBV19 to TRBJ1-5; possibly TRBD1 for D (5 bases). Trimming left V 4 bases short and J 9 bases short, with 13 bases between. The CDR3 loop spans 13 amino acids. Germline loops: CDR1 LNHDA, CDR2 SQIVND (reference sequence). CDR3 protein: CASSRGPGRPQHF. CDR3 DNA sequence: TGTGCCAGTAGTAGGGGCCCCGGTCGGCCCCAGCATTTT.

V usage is TRBV4-1 and J usage is TRBJ1-2; perhaps TRBD1 as D (6 bases). With 0 bases removed from V and 7 bases from J, the gap between germline ends came to 18 bases. This CDR3 spans 16 amino acids. Germline values: CDR1 MGHRA, CDR2 YSYEKL. The CDR3, as DNA: TGCGCCAGCAGCCAAGAAACAGGGTATTTGGCTGGTGGCTACACCTTC. Its protein is CASSQETGYLAGGYTF.

The chain combines TRBV18 with TRBJ2-7, with 7 bases that match TRBD1. The germline V gene encodes CDR1 KGHSH and CDR2 LQKENI. Trimming cost V 4 bases and J 4 bases; bases outside gene matches: 4. The CDR3 has 13 residues. DNA for the CDR3: TGTGCCAGCTCACGGGACAGTGATTACGAGCAGTACTTC. This codes for CASSRDSDYEQYF.

CDR3: CASSLDGVGNTEAFF. The CDR3 DNA is TGTGCCAGCAGCTTAGACGGGGTTGGAAACACTGAAGCTTTCTTT. The chain recombines TRBV7-9 with TRBJ1-1, with D unclear. Trimming took 1 base from V and 2 from J, leaving 11 bases between them. In germline, CDR1 is SEHNR, CDR2 FQNEAQ (reference sequence). The CDR3 has 15 amino acids.

The rearrangement joins TRBV10-3 to TRBJ1-1; 7 bases match TRBD1. This CDR3 comprises 15 residues. The V gene's germline CDR1 is ENHRY and CDR2 SYGVKD. V was pared by 10 bases and J by 1 base, with 12 bases of the junction left unmatched. This chain's CDR3 is CATQRGPFENTEAFF. Written as DNA, the CDR3 is TGTGCCACCCAGAGGGGGCCCTTTGAGAACACTGAAGCTTTCTTT.

The J gene is TRBJ1-1, the V gene TRBV29-1, with D tentatively TRBD1 (6 bases). From germline, CDR1 is SQVTM and CDR2 ANQGSEA. The CDR3 is 14 amino acids. V shed 3 bases and J shed 1 base, with 12 bases lying between them. CDR3 loop: CSVDVTGSNTEAFF. The CDR3 DNA follows: TGCAGCGTTGACGTGACAGGCTCGAACACTGAAGCTTTCTTT.

The genes are TRBV19 and TRBJ1-2; TRBD1 aligns across 7 bases. Germline values: CDR1 LNHDA, CDR2 SQIVND (reference sequence). This CDR3 is built from 15 residues. The V and J ends lost 9 bases and 4 bases, in that order; junction bases with no gene match: 14. CDR3 coding DNA: TGTGCCAGCCTCGATAGGCCCGGGACAGCCTATGGCTACACCTTC. Protein sequence: CASLDRPGTAYGYTF.

V gene TRBV5-1 combines with J gene TRBJ1-2; tentative D call: TRBD1 (5 bases). Trimming removed 0 bases from V and 2 bases from J, with 17 bases in between. This CDR3 comprises 17 residues. Germline CDR1 SGHRS, CDR2 YFSETQ. This chain's CDR3 is CASSLASMRTLNYGYTF. In DNA form, the CDR3 reads TGCGCCAGCAGCTTGGCCTCAATGCGGACACTGAACTATGGCTACACCTTC.

This chain joins TRBV6-6 and TRBJ1-5; D unresolved. The CDR3 sequence is 14 residues long. Trimming shortened V by 2 bases and J by 5 bases, and 10 bases separated the two germline ends. Germline V lookup: CDR1 MNHNY, CDR2 SVGAGI (reference sequence). In DNA form, the CDR3 reads TGTGCCAGCAGTTACAGCGTCGGATATCAGCCCCAGCATTTT. This codes for CASSYSVGYQPQHF.

The chain recombines TRBV19 with TRBJ2-5; D perhaps matches TRBD2 (6 bases). Germline-derived CDR1 and CDR2 are LNHDA and SQIVND (reference sequence). The length of the CDR3 is 16 residues. V gave up 4 bases and J gave up 5 bases, with 20 bases separating them. Written as DNA, the CDR3 is TGTGCCAGTAGTACCCCGGGGGATCCCTCTAGGGAGACCCAGTACTTC. Its translation is CASSTPGDPSRETQYF.

The genes are TRBV2 and TRBJ2-1; no clear D. The CDR3 sequence is 12 residues long. The germline CDR1 and CDR2 sequences are SNHLY and FYNNEI. V was pared by 11 bases and J by 5 bases, with 13 bases between. The CDR3 loop is CAPPGDNNEQFF. CDR3 DNA sequence: TGTGCCCCCCCCGGAGATAACAATGAGCAGTTCTTC.

The chain joins TRBV3-1 (or the pseudogene TRBV3-2) to TRBJ1-1; D gene ambiguous. The length of the CDR3 is 14 residues. V was cut by 2 bases and J by 1 base, with 8 bases left in between. Looked up from germline, CDR1 is LGHDT and CDR2 is YNNKEL (reference sequence). In DNA form, the CDR3 reads TGTGCCAGCAGCCAATACGGCGGGAACACTGAAGCTTTCTTT. It specifies CASSQYGGNTEAFF.

The V call is TRBV6-6, the J call TRBJ2-7; 13 positions match TRBD2. The V and J ends lost 1 base and 5 bases, in that order; junction bases with no gene match: 2. There are 15 residues in the CDR3. CDR1 and CDR2 from the germline V gene are MNHNY and SVGAGI (reference sequence). The CDR3 region is CASSYWGTSGNEQYF. The DNA for the CDR3 is TGTGCCAGCAGTTACTGGGGGACTAGCGGGAACGAGCAGTACTTC.

In DNA form, the CDR3 reads TGTGCCAGCAGTACCTCGGGTAGCGGTACCTCCTACGAGCAGTACTTC. Residues: CASSTSGSGTSYEQYF. The chain combines TRBV28 with TRBJ2-7, with a tentative D call TRBD2 (6 bases). CDR3 length: 16 residues. Germline-derived CDR1 and CDR2 are MDHEN and SYDVKM. V lost 5 bases, J lost 0 bases, and 17 bases lay in between.

CDR3 sequence: CASSPLRAREDEKLFF. In DNA form, the CDR3 reads TGTGCCAGCAGCCCCCTCCGAGCCAGGGAGGACGAAAAACTGTTTTTT. V is TRBV11-1 and J is TRBJ1-4; D is perhaps TRBD1 (5 bases). Germline V CDR1 and CDR2: SGHAT, FQDESV (reference sequence). The CDR3 has 16 residues. Trimming stripped 5 bases from V and 8 bases from J, with 21 bases between.

CDR3 bases: TGTGCCAGCAGCTTGGGCGTGAACACCGGGGAGCTGTTTTTT. It translates to CASSLGVNTGELFF. This chain uses TRBV5-6 with TRBJ2-2; D gene uncertain. Trimming removed 0 bases at V and 1 base at J, with 4 bases between. Per the germline V gene, CDR1 is SGHDT and CDR2 is YYEEEE. The CDR3 length is 14 residues.

The sample holds a few counts of this clone. V gene TRBV9 combines with J gene TRBJ2-7, with TRBD2 matching over 9 bases. V shed 0 bases, J shed 7 bases, and the junction held 17 bases outside the gene matches. The germline CDR1 and CDR2 sequences are SGDLS and YYNGEE. The CDR3 is 18 amino acids. This CDR3 reads CASSVGLMEREVLWEQYF. Written as DNA, the CDR3 is TGTGCCAGCAGCGTAGGTCTGATGGAGCGGGAGGTCCTCTGGGAGCAGTACTTC.

This clone was seen ten or more times. V usage is TRBV5-1 and J usage is TRBJ2-1; D remains ambiguous. The V and J ends lost 5 bases and 8 bases respectively, with 14 bases between them. CDR3 length: 13 residues. Germline V CDR1 and CDR2: SGHRS, YFSETQ. CDR3 in DNA: TGCGCCAGCAGTACGGAGTTCGGCTATGAGCAGTTCTTC. It yields the protein CASSTEFGYEQFF.

The genes are TRBV15 and TRBJ2-7; 7 bases line up with TRBD1. V shed 4 bases, J shed 4 bases, and the junction held 4 bases outside the gene matches. Germline loops: CDR1 LNHNV, CDR2 YYDKDF (reference sequence). The CDR3 has 13 residues. The CDR3 loop is CATSNRDRYEQYF. The CDR3 DNA reads as TGTGCCACCAGCAACCGGGACAGATACGAGCAGTACTTC.

The rearrangement joins TRBV7-2 to TRBJ2-7; TRBD2 might be the D (5 bases). This CDR3 has 15 amino acids. Germline V CDR1 and CDR2: SGHTA, FQGNSA. V was cut by 5 bases and J by 2 bases, with 16 bases left in between. In DNA form, the CDR3 reads TGTGCCAGCAGCAAACCCGAACTAGTGCCCTACGAGCAGTACTTC. Protein sequence: CASSKPELVPYEQYF.

This sequence joins TRBV28 and TRBJ2-3; maybe TRBD1 (5 bases). This CDR3 has 14 residues. V lost 8 bases, J lost 0 bases, and 12 bases lay in between. The V gene's germline CDR1 is MDHEN and CDR2 SYDVKM. The CDR3 region is CASAGQRSTDTQYF. In DNA form, the CDR3 reads TGTGCCAGCGCTGGACAACGTAGCACAGATACGCAGTATTTT.

The V call is TRBV5-4, the J call TRBJ1-1; TRBD1 matches at 9 bases. V dropped 4 bases and J dropped 5; count of bases not matched to a gene: 6. Germline CDR1 reads SGHNT; CDR2 reads YYREEE (reference sequence). The CDR3 is 14 residues long. The CDR3 here is CASSATGGRTEAFF. The CDR3 bases are TGTGCCAGCAGCGCGACAGGGGGAAGAACTGAAGCTTTCTTT.

The chain carries TRBV29-1 and TRBJ1-1; tentatively, D is TRBD1 (6 bases). CDR3 length: 13 amino acids. Deletions cut 6 bases from V and 8 bases from J, with 19 bases between. Germline V lookup: CDR1 SQVTM, CDR2 ANQGSEA. CDR3 nucleotide sequence: TGCAGCGTCAAGGGGGTCGGGCCAATGGAAGCTTTCTTT. Protein sequence: CSVKGVGPMEAFF.

In this sample, this clone turned up many times. J is TRBJ2-1 and V is TRBV4-1; TRBD2 agrees at 13 bases. Germline-derived CDR1 and CDR2 are MGHRA and YSYEKL. The V segment lost 3 bases and the J segment 5 bases; nucleotides outside the gene matches: 1. The CDR3 runs 15 residues. DNA for the CDR3: TGCGCCAGCAGCCAGGGACTAGCGGGAAACAATGAGCAGTTCTTC. This codes for CASSQGLAGNNEQFF.

The V call is TRBV7-2, the J call TRBJ2-1; tentative D call: TRBD2 (5 bases). This CDR3 spans 15 amino acids. Germline assignment: CDR1 SGHTA and CDR2 FQGNSA. The V end lost 3 bases, the J end lost 10 bases, and 19 bases lay between the germline ends. CDR3 coding DNA: TGTGCCAGCAGCTTTGGATGGACTTCCCATGGGGAGCAGTTCTTC. This translates into CASSFGWTSHGEQFF. Full variable domain (missing parts from reference TRBV7-2 and TRBJ2-1): GAGVSQSPSNKVTEKGKDVELRCDPISGHTALYWYRQSLGQGLEFLIYFQGNSAPDKSGLPSDRFSAERTGGSVSTLTIQRTQQEDSAVYLCASSFGWTSHGEQFFGPGTRLTVL.

The J gene is TRBJ2-5, the V gene TRBV29-1; 13 bases line up with TRBD2. Germline trimming cut 7 bases from V and 6 bases from J; bases unmatched to any gene: 5. CDR1 and CDR2 from the germline V gene are SQVTM and ANQGSEA. CDR3 length: 13 residues. The CDR3 is CSGRTSGGKTQYF. DNA for the CDR3: TGCAGCGGGCGGACTAGCGGGGGAAAGACCCAGTACTTC.

This chain uses TRBV19 with TRBJ1-1, with TRBD1 matching over 9 bases. CDR1 and CDR2 (germline): LNHDA, SQIVND (reference sequence). The CDR3 loop spans 14 amino acids. V was clipped by 0 bases and J by 5 bases; unmatched bases: 1. CDR3 bases: TGTGCCAGTAGTATAGAGACAGGGGGGACTGAAGCTTTCTTT. It translates to CASSIETGGTEAFF.

This clone showed up just once. The chain uses TRBV7-2 and TRBJ2-7; D perhaps matches TRBD1 (5 bases). The CDR3 runs 14 residues. V was shortened by 0 bases and J by 2 bases, with 8 bases between the two germline ends. Germline V CDR1 and CDR2: SGHTA, FQGNSA. The CDR3 nucleotides read TGTGCCAGCAGCTTAGCCCAGGGCCCCTACGAGCAGTACTTC. Translation: CASSLAQGPYEQYF.

This clone was seen a single time. The chain carries TRBV5-1 and TRBJ1-2; 9 bases map to TRBD1. The germline V gene encodes CDR1 SGHRS and CDR2 YFSETQ. The CDR3 loop spans 14 amino acids. Trimming took 3 bases from V and 4 from J; bases not matched to a gene: 4. The CDR3: CASSSGTGPYGYTF. The DNA for the CDR3 is TGCGCCAGCAGCTCCGGGACAGGGCCCTATGGCTACACCTTC.

The V call is TRBV29-1, the J call TRBJ1-2; 11 bases agree with TRBD1. CDR1 is SQVTM, CDR2 ANQGSEA, per germline. The V and J ends lost 3 bases and 5 bases, in that order; junction bases with no gene match: 5. The CDR3 is made up of 14 amino acids. CDR3 nucleotides: TGCAGCGTTGATTTGGGACAGGGGGAATATGGCTACACCTTC. This codes for CSVDLGQGEYGYTF.